This is a list of T cell receptor beta chains from one sample in a study of control samples from healthy donors and cancer patients. Method: immunoSEQ multiplex PCR; TCRdb's copy keeps in-frame clones and lacks some. The data hold roughly 180,000 clones, with approximately 94% observed a single time. Specimen: blood. These receptors originate from a woman under 30 in good health. The CDR3 runs from the conserved cysteine through the conserved F or W. The order of the fields is V gene, D gene, J gene, clone size, CDR3 DNA, CDR3 protein. D genes are given only for firm matches. Size tells how often a clone was seen (once, few, many) or the class of an expanded clone, and some rows leave it out.

>TRBV28|.|TRBJ2-6|.
TGTGCCAGCAGTTTATTAGGTCCCACTGGGGCCAACGTCCTGACTTTC
CASSLLGPTGANVLTF
>TRBV12-3/TRBV12-4|.|TRBJ1-3|.
TGTGCCAGCAGTTTAATTGGTGGAAACACCATATATTTT
CASSLIGGNTIYF
>TRBV7-9|.|TRBJ1-2|.
TGTGCCAGCAGCTTAGGAGGGGGAGGAAATGTGTTCGGCTACACCTTC
CASSLGGGGNVFGYTF
>TRBV5-1|.|TRBJ2-1|once
TGCGCCAGCAGTATAGCGGTCCCCGGGAATGAGCAGTTCTTC
CASSIAVPGNEQFF
>TRBV11-2|.|TRBJ2-5|.
TGTGCCAGCAGCTTAGCTGGGGAGACCCAGTACTTC
CASSLAGETQYF
>TRBV7-2|TRBD2|TRBJ2-3|once
TGTGCCAGCAGCCCTCCAGCGGGACTAGCACGAGATACGCAGTATTTT
CASSPPAGLARDTQYF
>TRBV5-1|TRBD1|TRBJ2-3|once
TGCGCCAGCAGCCCCCACCTGACAGGGGGGGCAGATACGCAGTATTTT
CASSPHLTGGADTQYF
>TRBV25-1|.|TRBJ1-2|.
TGTGCCAGCAGTGAATTGGGGGGGAGCGACTATGGCTACACCTTC
CASSELGGSDYGYTF
>TRBV27|TRBD1|TRBJ1-1|.
TGTGCCAGCAGTCGAGGGGACAGGGACACTGAAGCTTTCTTT
CASSRGDRDTEAFF
>TRBV19|.|TRBJ1-6|few
TGTGCCAGTAGTTACTGGGGGGCATCCACAGTCTATAATTCACCCCTCCACTTT
CASSYWGASTVYNSPLHF
>TRBV2|.|TRBJ1-2|.
TGTGCCAGCAGTGTATTTATTAACTATGGCTACACCTTC
CASSVFINYGYTF
>TRBV25-1|.|TRBJ1-1|.
TGTGCCAGCACCGTGAGGTTAGGGGCTGAAGCTTTCTTT
CASTVRLGAEAFF
>TRBV7-2|TRBD2|TRBJ2-2|.
TGTGCCAGCAGCTTAGGTCCAGCGGGAGTGGGTAAAAGGACCGGGGAGCTGTTTTTT
CASSLGPAGVGKRTGELFF
>TRBV19|.|TRBJ1-4|.
TGTGCCAGTCGAGAGGGCCAGGTTAATGAAAAACTGTTTTTT
CASREGQVNEKLFF
>TRBV7-2|.|TRBJ1-1|few
TGTGCCAGCAGGATTGACTGGAACACTGAAGCTTTCTTT
CASRIDWNTEAFF
>TRBV19|.|TRBJ2-7|.
TGTGCCAGTAGTCGGGGACCGGCGATAGGGAGCGAGCAGTACTTC
CASSRGPAIGSEQYF